This T cell receptor (beta chain) was captured by sequencing in a study of identical twins. Study-level results: Twin sharing of out-of-frame TCR alpha was underestimated by models in monozygotic pairs. A lower insertion count was a feature of abundant cord blood beta clonotypes, with no such feature in memory repertoires.

This clonotype appeared a few times. What it binds is unknown. The CDR3 is 13 amino acids. The germline V gene encodes CDR1 SGHAT and CDR2 FQDESV (reference sequence). V gave up 2 bases and J gave up 3 bases, with 8 bases separating them. In TCRdb, the 5' RACE reads were re-called with MiXCR into one record per CDR3 protein. The sample yields approximately 600,000 distinct CDR3 sequences, more than 9% seen once. The data also belong to a second study, concerning yellow fever vaccine responses in identical twins.

The source is a woman in her late teens or twenties in good health. The material sequenced was PBMCs. The chain couples TRBV11-1 to TRBJ2-7; D remains ambiguous. CDR3 protein: CASSLSRNYEQYF. Written as DNA, the CDR3 is TGTGCCAGCAGCTTATCCAGGAACTACGAGCAGTACTTC.